The present T cell receptor (beta chain) was sequenced within a study of blood T cells in healthy people across ages. About the research overall: Template switching caught about one barcoded beta molecule for each two T cells. General study results and limits: Naive CD4+ cells and diversity were both higher in long-lived donors than in aged donors. A strong correlation was found between TCR beta diversity and the percentage of naive T cells.

About this clonotype: The antigen is unknown.

The authors ran a second PCR of about 7 to 12 cycles using a sample-barcoded 5' primer and a J-beta primer mix. TCRdb re-called the 5' RACE reads with MiXCR, one entry per CDR3 protein. The table shows around 990,000 distinct CDR3 sequences, with less than 25% occurring only once. CDR1 and CDR2 from the germline V gene are SEHNR and FQNEAQ (reference sequence). This CDR3 has 15 residues. The V and J ends lost 5 bases and 7 bases respectively, with 18 bases between them. This sample was also put to use in a study of T cells of mothers and their children. That investigation notes: Barcodes for each sample and 2-4 random nucleotides were added by the M1S primer used in the second PCR.

The sequenced sample was blood. J is TRBJ2-1 and V is TRBV7-9; a weak D match, TRBD2 (6 bases). This TCR was sampled from a girl aged 2 to 9 in good health. The CDR3 bases are TGTGCCAGCAGCCGGGAGACGGGAGCTTGGAATGAGCAGTTCTTC. Translating gives CASSRETGAWNEQFF.